This T cell receptor (beta chain) was identified in a study of blood T cell repertoires in COVID-19. Study processing details: Reference gene primer amplification gave nucleated cell count estimates. The protocol was immunoSEQ multiplex PCR, while the TCRdb copy is restricted to in-frame clones and leaves out a portion. D and trimming come from the DNA, and the V and J calls and clone size come from that table. Of 200,000 to 300,000 clones listed, less than 90% are singletons. V lost 4 bases and J lost 7; bases outside the gene matches: 5. The CDR3 extends over 14 amino acids. The chain couples TRBV5-3 to TRBJ1-3, with 10 bases lining up with TRBD1. TRBV5-3 is an ORF, with its function uncertain. Material for sequencing was peripheral blood. This receptor was obtained from a man aged 55 to 70 with acute or convalescent COVID-19. CDR3 DNA sequence: TGTGCCAGAAGCCCGGACAGGGGGGGGAACACCATATATTTT. Translating gives CARSPDRGGNTIYF.